Presented here are 26 T cell receptor beta chains from one specimen sequenced in a study of radiotherapy plus CTLA-4 blockade in lung cancer. Sequencing was performed with immunoSEQ multiplex PCR; in TCRdb, only in-frame clones are kept and a portion is missing. The top ten hold 0.65% to 1% of the sample, which has tens of thousands of clones, 83% seen once. The specimen comprised peripheral blood, sampled from a patient treated with radiotherapy plus ipilimumab. These receptors came from a human donor with non-small cell lung cancer who had stable disease on radiotherapy plus ipilimumab.

The rearrangement joins TRBV5-1 to TRBJ2-1; D perhaps matches TRBD2 (6 bases). V lost 3 bases and J lost 2, with 21 bases in between. Per the germline V gene, CDR1 is SGHRS and CDR2 is YFSETQ. CDR3 length equals 18 residues. The CDR3: CASSSFKSRGGTYNEQFF. In DNA, the CDR3 is TGCGCCAGCAGCTCCTTTAAGTCTAGGGGAGGAACCTACAATGAGCAGTTCTTC.

The chain is built from TRBV7-2 and TRBJ1-3, with 7 bases lining up with TRBD1. This CDR3 has 18 amino acids. Germline V gives CDR1 SGHTA, CDR2 FQGNSA. Trimming took 5 bases from V and 0 from J; bases not matched to a gene: 13. CDR3 amino acids: CASSPGQLLRPSGNTIYF. In DNA form, the CDR3 reads TGTGCCAGCAGCCCGGGACAGCTCCTAAGACCCTCTGGAAACACCATATATTTT.

This clone was picked up many times. The V gene is TRBV7-9, the J gene TRBJ2-2, with a weak D call TRBD1 (5 bases). The V and J ends lost 8 bases and 0 bases respectively, with 16 bases between them. Per germline, CDR1 SEHNR and CDR2 FQNEAQ (reference sequence). The CDR3 contains 16 residues. The CDR3 DNA sequence: TGTGCCAGCCTTAAAACAGGAGCCTCGAACACCGGGGAGCTGTTTTTT. Translating gives CASLKTGASNTGELFF.

The CDR3 bases are TGTGCCAGTAAAGGTAGAGACAGACTCAATCAGCCCCAGCATTTT. It is translated as CASKGRDRLNQPQHF. The chain links TRBV19 to TRBJ1-5; maybe TRBD1 (5 bases). The V and J ends lost 7 bases and 3 bases respectively, with 16 bases between them. CDR3 length: 15 amino acids. The germline CDR1 and CDR2 sequences are LNHDA and SQIVND (reference sequence).

CDR3 bases: TGTGCCAGTAGTATGGGAACAGGGCCCTTCTATGGCTACACCTTC. Residues: CASSMGTGPFYGYTF. The chain uses TRBV19 and TRBJ1-2; D is possibly TRBD1 (6 bases). The CDR3 has 15 residues. The V end lost 3 bases, the J end lost 4 bases, and 15 bases lay between the germline ends. Germline CDR1 LNHDA, CDR2 SQIVND (reference sequence).

The J gene is TRBJ2-2, the V gene TRBV5-1; 8 bases match TRBD1. Germline CDR1 reads SGHRS; CDR2 reads YFSETQ. Trimming at V came to 4 bases and at J to 4 bases, leaving 6 bases not matched to a gene. CDR3 length: 15 amino acids. CDR3 bases: TGCGCCAGCAGCGACCGGACAGGGACCACCGGGGAGCTGTTTTTT. This gives the protein CASSDRTGTTGELFF.

V usage is TRBV6-5 and J usage is TRBJ1-5; D gene ambiguous. The germline V gene has CDR1 MNHEY and CDR2 SVGAGI. This CDR3 is built from 13 residues. V was cut by 6 bases and J by 0 bases, with 6 bases left in between. CDR3 DNA sequence: TGTGCCAGCAGAGGTCTTAGCAATCAGCCCCAGCATTTT. As protein: CASRGLSNQPQHF.

The chain has TRBV5-6 and TRBJ1-2; D is perhaps TRBD1 (5 bases). In germline, CDR1 is SGHDT, CDR2 YYEEEE. The CDR3 runs to 18 residues. With 0 bases removed from V and 4 bases from J, the gap between germline ends came to 22 bases. CDR3 region: CASSLALGQRHRGYGYTF. DNA for the CDR3: TGTGCCAGCAGCTTGGCCTTGGGGCAGCGCCACCGCGGCTATGGCTACACCTTC.

J is TRBJ2-1 and V is TRBV10-2; 8 nucleotides match TRBD2. The CDR3 has 14 amino acids. Germline V CDR1 and CDR2: WSHSY, SAAADI. Unmatched junction bases numbered 8, after V lost 8 bases and J lost 5 bases. The CDR3 DNA reads TGCGCCAGCCGCATAACTAGCGGAGACAATGAGCAGTTCTTC. Its translation is CASRITSGDNEQFF.

This clone has only one observation. The chain combines TRBV5-1 with TRBJ2-7; no clear D. The CDR3 extends over 14 amino acids. With 0 bases removed from V and 2 bases from J, the gap between germline ends came to 9 bases. Germline CDR1 reads SGHRS; CDR2 reads YFSETQ. Written as DNA, the CDR3 is TGCGCCAGCAGCTTGGTAGCCCTCCCCTACGAGCAGTACTTC. As protein: CASSLVALPYEQYF.

The gene calls are TRBV18 and TRBJ2-5, with 10 bases fitting TRBD2. Germline values: CDR1 KGHSH, CDR2 LQKENI. There are 14 residues in the CDR3. Unmatched junction bases numbered 0, after V lost 3 bases and J lost 2 bases. The CDR3 coding sequence is TGTGCCAGCTCACCGACTAGCGGGCAAGAGACCCAGTACTTC. Translation gives CASSPTSGQETQYF.

The CDR3 loop is CASVQSGYNYGYTF. In nucleotides, the CDR3 is TGTGCCAGCGTTCAGTCAGGGTATAACTATGGCTACACCTTC. The rearrangement links TRBV6-9 to TRBJ1-2, with D tentatively TRBD1 (5 bases). This CDR3 region has 14 residues. The V and J ends lost 8 bases and 1 base respectively, with 14 bases between them. Germline lookup yields CDR1 MNHGY and CDR2 SVAAGI.

The chain links TRBV27 to TRBJ2-3, with TRBD2 as a possible D gene (5 bases). Germline CDR1 is MNHEY and CDR2 is SMNVEV (reference sequence). The CDR3 totals 15 residues. V lost 8 bases and J lost 1, with 16 bases in between. The CDR3 nucleotides read TGTGCCAGCTGCCAGACGGGGTCCCGCACAGATACGCAGTATTTT. It is translated as CASCQTGSRTDTQYF.

The rearrangement joins TRBV30 to TRBJ1-5; D gene unclear. Trimming took off 4 bases at V and 7 bases at J, with 14 bases between the two ends. CDR1 is GTSNPN and CDR2 is SVGIG in the germline V gene (reference sequence). This CDR3 is built from 13 residues. The CDR3 bases are TGTGCCTGGACTAGTGGGCAGATGCAGCCCCAGCATTTT. As protein: CAWTSGQMQPQHF.

V is TRBV11-3 and J is TRBJ1-6; 7 bases are shared with TRBD1. From germline, CDR1 is SGHNT and CDR2 YENEEA. V was pared by 2 bases and J by 14 bases, with 6 bases of the junction left unmatched. The CDR3 runs 13 residues. The CDR3 loop is CASSLRQGMALHF. DNA of the CDR3: TGTGCCAGCAGCTTACGACAGGGTATGGCCCTCCACTTT.

This chain uses TRBV6-1 with TRBJ2-5; no definite D call. Germline loops: CDR1 MNHNS, CDR2 SASEGT. V lost 6 bases and J 4 bases, leaving 9 bases between the germline ends. CDR3 length: 12 residues. CDR3 bases: TGTGCCAGCAGCCAGGTTGGAGAGACCCAGTACTTC. It yields the protein CASSQVGETQYF.

The CDR3 DNA is TGCGCCAGCAGCCCCAGCGGGAGGCCAAGCACAGATACGCAGTATTTT. It translates to CASSPSGRPSTDTQYF. The V gene is TRBV5-1, the J gene TRBJ2-3; 9 bases are a match to TRBD2. The J segment lost 0 bases and the V segment lost 4 bases, leaving 6 bases of the junction unmatched. The CDR3 consists of 16 residues. Germline V lookup: CDR1 SGHRS, CDR2 YFSETQ.

The chain is built from TRBV7-8 and TRBJ2-7; the D gene is possibly TRBD2 (6 bases). The CDR3 has 16 residues. CDR1 and CDR2 (germline): SGHVS, FQNEAQ. The V gene lost 1 base and the J gene lost 6 bases, with 19 bases spanning the gap. CDR3 amino acids: CASSLVDRGTSGEQYF. CDR3 DNA: TGTGCCAGCAGCTTAGTCGACCGGGGGACCAGTGGCGAGCAGTACTTC.

A single count supports this clone. V gene TRBV7-2 combines with J gene TRBJ2-1; D call uncertain. There are 13 residues in the CDR3. Trimming took off 0 bases at V and 15 bases at J, with 15 bases between the two ends. Germline V gene lookup returns CDR1 SGHTA and CDR2 FQGNSA. CDR3 sequence: CASSLALTRNPFF. CDR3 nucleotides: TGTGCCAGCAGCTTAGCGCTAACCCGAAACCCGTTCTTC. Complete variable domain (other parts from reference TRBV7-2 and TRBJ2-1): GAGVSQSPSNKVTEKGKDVELRCDPISGHTALYWYRQSLGQGLEFLIYFQGNSAPDKSGLPSDRFSAERTGGSVSTLTIQRTQQEDSAVYLCASSLALTRNPFFGPGTRLTVL.

As for this clone: Other DNA sequences from this sample encode an identical CDR3 as well. The gene calls are TRBV29-1 and TRBJ1-2, with D possibly matching TRBD1 (5 bases). The CDR3 runs to 11 residues. The germline gives CDR1 SQVTM, CDR2 ANQGSEA. CDR3 amino acids: CRGGGGGGYTF. The CDR3 DNA sequence: TGCCGGGGCGGCGGGGGAGGGGGCTACACCTTC.

The chain carries TRBV14 and TRBJ1-5; no clear D gene. Germline V gene data show CDR1 as SGHDN and CDR2 as FVKESK. CDR3 length equals 13 residues. Trimming pared 0 bases from V and 1 base from J, leaving 1 base between. The CDR3 coding sequence is TGTGCCAGCAGCCAAGAGAGCAATCAGCCCCAGCATTTT. It encodes CASSQESNQPQHF.

The genes are TRBV13 and TRBJ2-1; 7 bases line up with TRBD2. The CDR3 consists of 16 residues. CDR1 is PRHDT, CDR2 FYEKMQ, per germline (reference sequence). V trimming: 5 bases; J trimming: 10 bases; junction bases outside the gene matches: 17. CDR3 residues: CASSPRLAGVQWEQFF. Written as DNA, the CDR3 is TGTGCCAGCAGCCCCCGCTTGGCGGGGGTACAATGGGAGCAGTTCTTC.

The CDR3 DNA follows: TGTGCCTGGAGCCATGGGACTAGCGGAATGGATACGCAGTATTTT. Translating it yields CAWSHGTSGMDTQYF. The chain couples TRBV30 to TRBJ2-3; 11 bases align to TRBD2. In germline, CDR1 is GTSNPN, CDR2 SVGIG (reference sequence). This CDR3 contains 15 residues. V lost 3 bases and J lost 6; bases outside the gene matches: 8.

The chain is built from TRBV7-3 and TRBJ2-7; D uncertain. Trimming took off 0 bases at V and 3 bases at J, with 15 bases between the two ends. Germline loops: CDR1 SGHTA, CDR2 FQGTGA. The CDR3 is 16 residues long. CDR3 in DNA: TGTGCCAGCAGCTTAACGGCGACAACTTCTTACTACGAGCAGTACTTC. This codes for CASSLTATTSYYEQYF. The variable domain in full, completed from reference TRBV7-3 and TRBJ2-7, reads GAGVSQTPSNKVTEKGKYVELRCDPISGHTALYWYRQSLGQGPEFLIYFQGTGAADDSGLPNDRFFAVRPEGSVSTLKIQRTERGDSAVYLCASSLTATTSYYEQYFGPGTRLTVT.

The V call is TRBV19, the J call TRBJ1-5; TRBD1 matches at 7 bases. Germline CDR1 reads LNHDA; CDR2 reads SQIVND (reference sequence). V shed 4 bases, J shed 1 base, and the junction held 7 bases outside the gene matches. This CDR3 has 16 residues. The DNA of the CDR3 is TGTGCCAGTAGTAAGAGTACAGGGGCGAGCAATCAGCCCCAGCATTTT. Its translation is CASSKSTGASNQPQHF.

The chain links TRBV4-1 to TRBJ1-1, with TRBD1 as a possible D gene (5 bases). The CDR3 is 16 amino acids. CDR1 is MGHRA, CDR2 YSYEKL, per germline. Trimming cost V 0 bases and J 1 base, with 12 bases left between them. The chain's CDR3 is CASSQEIGGPNTEAFF. CDR3 bases: TGCGCCAGCAGCCAAGAAATTGGGGGTCCGAACACTGAAGCTTTCTTT.